This TCR beta chain was profiled in a study of cytomegalovirus exposure and HLA in healthy donors. Study-wide points: Reported findings show TCR beta sequences accurately forecast HLA-A and HLA-B alleles in most subjects.

The study ran its PCR with 60 Vbeta and 13 Jbeta primers. Sequencing used immunoSEQ multiplex PCR; TCRdb keeps in-frame clones, though not all of them. Of about 120,000 clones in the sample, more than 60% are singletons; the top ten hold about 2.5%. In germline, CDR1 is SGHRS, CDR2 YFSETQ. Trimming cost V 2 bases and J 2 bases; bases outside gene matches: 5. CDR3 size: 15 residues. Note on this clone: Its specificity is unknown.

This clonotype was obtained from a woman aged 40 to 50 in good health and CMV-seropositive. V usage is TRBV5-1 and J usage is TRBJ2-5; 8 nucleotides match TRBD2. The sample was PBMCs. CDR3 loop: CASSLVAGSQETQYF. DNA for the CDR3: TGCGCCAGCAGCTTAGTAGCGGGGTCACAAGAGACCCAGTACTTC.